One sample yielded the 9 T cell receptor beta chains listed below, sequenced in a study of tumor and adjacent non-tumor tissue in lung cancer. TCRbeta libraries were built with three rounds of nested PCR, modified from ARM-PCR. TCRdb recomputed calls from the multiplex PCR reads with MiXCR, one row per CDR3 protein. Counted here are tens of thousands of distinct CDR3 sequences, approximately 59% occurring once; the ten biggest clones make up 19%. The template was RNA from unsorted bulk tissue. The normal lung tissue was taken more than 3 cm from the tumor edge. The sample was distant non-tumor lung tissue. The receptors stem from a woman in her thirties or forties with non-small cell lung cancer.

About this clonotype: Here the CDR3 omits its conserved ending phenylalanine or tryptophan, so a read error is the likely source. The limits of the CDR3 on the DNA are not certain, so only TCRdb's listed CDR3 is given. This rearrangement joins TRBV11-2 to TRBJ1-2. In germline, CDR1 is SGHAT, CDR2 FQNNGV. Termini included, the CDR3 measures 9 amino acids. CDR3 residues: CASRPERPR.

The chain carries TRBV7-3 and TRBJ2-3; D is possibly TRBD2 (6 bases). The CDR3 is 15 residues long. Germline CDR1 and CDR2: SGHTA and FQGTGA. The V and J ends lost 5 bases and 2 bases respectively, with 14 bases between them. The CDR3 DNA reads as TGTGCCAGCAGCCACACGGGGGAGACCACAGATACGCAGTATTTT. Residues: CASSHTGETTDTQYF.

There are a few counts of this clonotype. The chain carries TRBV5-1 and TRBJ2-2, with no clear D. This CDR3 is 15 amino acids long. The V end was cut by 0 bases, the J end by 6 bases, with 12 bases between. Germline CDR1 is SGHRS and CDR2 is YFSETQ. The CDR3 bases are TGCGCCAGCAGCTTGGAAGGGATGGCTGCCGGGGAGCTGTTTTTT. It encodes CASSLEGMAAGELFF.

A note on this clonotype: Because the CDR3 is missing its conserved closing phenylalanine or tryptophan, this is likely a read error. No DNA is shown, since the ends of the CDR3 on it are uncertain; the CDR3 is the one TCRdb lists. The chain couples TRBV11-2 to TRBJ2-6. The CDR3 is 16 amino acids in total, end residues counted. Germline loops: CDR1 SGHAT, CDR2 FQNNGV. CDR3 in amino acids: CAGSWSDLSGANVLTL.

This clonotype was found once. A much larger clone differs from this one at a single base, so this may be a read error. J is TRBJ1-5 and V is TRBV30; 7 nucleotides match TRBD1. After removal of 5 bases from V and 4 bases from J, the junction contained 8 bases not matched to a gene. The CDR3 runs to 14 residues. Germline V gives CDR1 GTSNPN, CDR2 SVGIG (reference sequence). This CDR3 reads CAWCGQVGNQPQHF. The CDR3 coding sequence is TGTGCCTGGTGCGGACAGGTGGGGAATCAGCCCCAGCATTTT.

A remark on this clonotype: A read error may be the cause here, since a much bigger clone is one base away. V and J are TRBV7-9 and TRBJ2-7; D unclear. This CDR3 is built from 14 residues. Germline V gene data show CDR1 as SEHNR and CDR2 as FQNEAQ (reference sequence). CDR3 sequence reads: CASILDARSYEQYF. CDR3 DNA sequence: TGTGCCAGCATCTTAGACGCCCGTTCCTACGAGCAGTACTTC.

On this clonotype: One end of the junction fails to match germline, which may point to a read error. This rearrangement joins TRBV29-1 to TRBJ1-1; possibly TRBD1 for D (5 bases). The CDR3 totals 13 residues. From germline, CDR1 is SQVTM and CDR2 ANQGSEA. The CDR3 sequence is CSVDGGWGTEAFF. DNA of the CDR3: TGTAGCGTTGATGGGGGGTGGGGCACTGAAGCTTTCTTT.

The V and J genes are TRBV5-1 and TRBJ1-1; 10 bases map to TRBD1. Germline-derived CDR1 and CDR2 are SGHRS and YFSETQ. V shed 4 bases, J shed 12 bases, and the junction held 12 bases outside the gene matches. CDR3 length equals 14 residues. The CDR3 protein is CASSGRTGGEEPFF. The CDR3 DNA reads TGCGCCAGCAGCGGAAGGACAGGGGGAGAAGAACCTTTCTTT. Combining the CDR3 with reference TRBV5-1 and TRBJ1-1 gives the whole variable domain KAGVTQTPRYLIKTRGQQVTLSCSPISGHRSVSWYQQTPGQGLQFLFEYFSETQRNKGNFPGRFSGRQFSNSRSEMNVSTLELGDSALYLCASSGRTGGEEPFFGQGTRLTVV.

By its share, this clonotype is medium-sized. This chain uses TRBV12-3 or TRBV12-4 with TRBJ2-1; TRBD2 matches 9 bases. V dropped 8 bases and J dropped 6; count of bases not matched to a gene: 14. The CDR3 totals 16 residues. The DNA for the CDR3 is TGTGCCAGCGCTAAAGCCGGGACTAGCAACGGCAATGAGCAGTTCTTC. It specifies CASAKAGTSNGNEQFF.